This T cell receptor (beta chain) emerged from a study of blood T cell repertoires in COVID-19. Across the study: Both acute and convalescent COVID-19 samples were obtained from the United States, Italy and Spain. The analysed material was cDNA or gDNA that came from T cells, B-cell-depleted T cells, or PBMCs.

The authors' processing: Reference gene primer amplification yielded estimated nucleated cell counts. Generated by immunoSEQ multiplex PCR, the TCRdb table keeps only in-frame clones and is missing some. D and trimming come from the DNA, and the V and J calls and clone size come from that table. The data show a few hundred thousand clones, with 86% seen just once and around 2.2% held by the top ten. Germline assignment: CDR1 SSHAT and CDR2 FNYEAQ (reference sequence). The ends lost 5 bases at V and 6 bases at J; junction bases unmatched: 12. This CDR3 has 16 residues. The chain links TRBV7-7 to TRBJ1-3, with 8 bases aligning to TRBD1. Specimen: peripheral blood. This sequence originates from a young man who had recovered from COVID-19. The CDR3, as DNA: TGTGCCAGCAGCCCCACGACAGGGGAGTCTCAAAACACCATATATTTT. It specifies CASSPTTGESQNTIYF. Filled out from reference TRBV7-7 and TRBJ1-3, the complete variable domain reads GAGVSQSPRYKVTKRGQDVTLRCDPISSHATLYWYQQALGQGPEFLTYFNYEAQPDKSGLPSDRFSAERPEGSISTLTIQRTEQRDSAMYRCASSPTTGESQNTIYFGEGSWLTVV.